This passage covers 21 T cell receptor beta chains from one sample sequenced in a study of blood T cell repertoires in COVID-19. Only in-frame clones appear in the TCRdb table, and some are missing; sequencing was by immunoSEQ multiplex PCR. The repertoire has about 160,000 clones, 70% to 85% of them found once; the top ten carry approximately 7%. The sample was peripheral blood. These receptors originate from a man of 80 years or more with COVID-19, enrolled during active disease.

In its sample, this clone was seen once. CDR3 nucleotides: TGTGCCAGCAGCGTAGGCATCGGGGGAGGAAAAGAGACCCAGTACTTC. This gives the protein CASSVGIGGGKETQYF. The chain is built from TRBV9 and TRBJ2-5; D possibly corresponds to TRBD2 (6 bases). This CDR3 comprises 16 residues. Trimming removed 0 bases from V and 3 bases from J, with 15 bases in between. The germline gives CDR1 SGDLS, CDR2 YYNGEE.

V gene TRBV4-1 combines with J gene TRBJ2-7; 9 positions match TRBD1. The CDR3 consists of 15 residues. With V trimmed by 3 bases and J by 5 bases, 8 bases remained unmatched. Per the germline V gene, CDR1 is MGHRA and CDR2 is YSYEKL. CDR3 protein: CASSQVGTGSDEQYF. The CDR3 DNA reads as TGCGCCAGCAGCCAGGTTGGGACAGGGTCTGACGAGCAGTACTTC.

The genes are TRBV25-1 and TRBJ2-7, with 8 bases identical to TRBD1. CDR3 length equals 12 residues. Germline assignment: CDR1 MGHDK and CDR2 SYGVNS. Trimming removed 7 bases from V and 8 bases from J; junction bases left unmatched: 7. The CDR3 DNA is TGTGCCAGCACAGGACAGGGAATGAAGCAGTACTTC. This sequence encodes CASTGQGMKQYF.

The chain joins TRBV10-3 to TRBJ1-1; the match to TRBD1 covers 9 bases. The CDR3 is 14 amino acids. Germline V gene lookup returns CDR1 ENHRY and CDR2 SYGVKD. J lost 1 base, V lost 7 bases, and 4 bases had no gene match. The CDR3 protein is CAINQDRGNTEAFF. CDR3 DNA: TGTGCCATCAACCAGGACAGGGGGAACACTGAAGCTTTCTTT.

V is TRBV5-1 and J is TRBJ1-1; D is ambiguous. Trimming took off 2 bases at V and 1 base at J, with 9 bases between the two ends. There are 14 residues in the CDR3. In germline, CDR1 is SGHRS, CDR2 YFSETQ. CDR3 loop: CASSFDMSNTEAFF. The CDR3 nucleotides read TGCGCCAGCAGCTTTGACATGTCGAACACTGAAGCTTTCTTT.

The CDR3 sequence: CASKAQGQVQETQYF. The CDR3 region has the DNA TGTGCCAGCAAAGCTCAGGGGCAGGTTCAAGAGACCCAGTACTTC. The V call is TRBV11-3, the J call TRBJ2-5; D possibly corresponds to TRBD1 (6 bases). The germline CDR1 and CDR2 sequences are SGHNT and YENEEA. The V and J ends lost 7 bases and 2 bases respectively, with 17 bases between them. This CDR3 comprises 15 residues. Using reference TRBV11-3 and TRBJ2-5 for the parts outside the CDR3, the full variable domain is EAGVVQSPRYKIIEKKQPVAFWCNPISGHNTLYWYLQNLGQGPELLIRYENEEAVDDSQLPKDRFSAERLKGVDSTLKIQPAELGDSAVYLCASKAQGQVQETQYFGPGTRLLVL.

The chain uses TRBV19 and TRBJ1-4; the match to TRBD1 covers 8 bases. The V and J ends lost 2 bases and 6 bases, in that order; junction bases with no gene match: 11. The CDR3 contains 17 residues. In germline, CDR1 is LNHDA, CDR2 SQIVND (reference sequence). This chain's CDR3 is CASSISGRGREDEKLFF. Here the CDR3 DNA reads TGTGCCAGTAGTATAAGCGGCAGGGGGCGCGAAGATGAAAAACTGTTTTTT. Complete variable domain (other parts from reference TRBV19 and TRBJ1-4): DGGITQSPKYLFRKEGQNVTLSCEQNLNHDAMYWYRQDPGQGLRLIYYSQIVNDFQKGDIAEGYSVSREKKESFPLTVTSAQKNPTAFYLCASSISGRGREDEKLFFGSGTQLSVL.

The chain joins TRBV5-6 to TRBJ2-5; TRBD1 aligns across 10 bases. V lost 5 bases and J lost 5; bases outside the gene matches: 9. CDR1 is SGHDT and CDR2 is YYEEEE in the germline V gene. The CDR3 has 15 amino acids. The CDR3 nucleotides are TGTGCCAGCAGGCCCCCGACAGGGGGCGTGGAGACCCAGTACTTC. It encodes CASRPPTGGVETQYF.

V and J are TRBV5-1 and TRBJ1-4; 9 bases agree with TRBD1. CDR3 length: 15 amino acids. From germline, CDR1 is SGHRS and CDR2 YFSETQ. The V segment lost 4 bases and the J segment 5 bases; nucleotides outside the gene matches: 6. The chain's CDR3 is CASSPFTGGNEKLFF. The CDR3 DNA follows: TGCGCCAGCAGCCCCTTTACAGGGGGCAATGAAAAACTGTTTTTT.

The chain is built from TRBV5-8 and TRBJ1-3; D uncertain. The length of the CDR3 is 16 residues. Germline values: CDR1 SGHTS, CDR2 YDEGEE. The V end lost 2 bases, the J end lost 0 bases, and 12 bases lay between the germline ends. The CDR3 here is CASSLIDGSSGNTIYF. CDR3 nucleotide sequence: TGTGCCAGCAGCTTAATAGACGGGAGCTCTGGAAACACCATATATTTT.

The rearrangement links TRBV13 to TRBJ1-6; tentative D call: TRBD1 (6 bases). The V end was cut by 0 bases, the J end by 6 bases, with 9 bases between. The CDR3 covers 15 residues. Germline-derived CDR1 and CDR2 are PRHDT and FYEKMQ (reference sequence). DNA for the CDR3: TGTGCCAGCAGCTTAGGGGGGGCGCGTAATTCACCCCTCCACTTT. Translation gives CASSLGGARNSPLHF.

The gene calls are TRBV10-3 and TRBJ2-6; D is perhaps TRBD2 (6 bases). The CDR3 spans 17 residues. Per germline, CDR1 ENHRY and CDR2 SYGVKD. V lost 2 bases, J lost 0 bases, and 11 bases lay in between. The CDR3 bases are TGTGCCATCAGTGAGGGGACTCTGCTCTCTGGGGCCAACGTCCTGACTTTC. Its protein is CAISEGTLLSGANVLTF.

This sequence joins TRBV27 and TRBJ2-1; 13 nucleotides agree with TRBD2. This CDR3 contains 20 residues. Per germline, CDR1 MNHEY and CDR2 SMNVEV (reference sequence). V lost 3 bases, J lost 4 bases, and 15 bases stayed unmatched. The CDR3 spells CASSFRWTSGGKTFYNEQFF. The CDR3 DNA is TGTGCCAGCAGTTTTCGTTGGACTAGCGGGGGAAAGACCTTTTACAATGAGCAGTTCTTC.

The chain joins TRBV11-3 to TRBJ2-7; maybe TRBD1 (5 bases). There are 16 residues in the CDR3. Trimming stripped 0 bases from V and 0 bases from J, with 12 bases between. Germline lookup yields CDR1 SGHNT and CDR2 YENEEA. The CDR3 nucleotides read TGTGCCAGCAGCTTAGAGGCAGGGAAAAACTCCTACGAGCAGTACTTC. Amino acid sequence: CASSLEAGKNSYEQYF.

This clone occurred once. V usage is TRBV3-1 (or the pseudogene TRBV3-2) and J usage is TRBJ1-1; tentatively, D is TRBD1 (6 bases). The length of the CDR3 is 14 residues. Germline assignment: CDR1 LGHDT and CDR2 YNNKEL (reference sequence). V was pared by 1 base and J by 6 bases, with 12 bases between. CDR3: CASSQARGAPEAFF. DNA of the CDR3: TGTGCCAGCAGCCAAGCGCGGGGGGCGCCTGAAGCTTTCTTT.

V is TRBV2 and J is TRBJ2-5; 9 nucleotides align to TRBD2. The CDR3 is 15 residues long. Trimming took 6 bases from V and 3 from J; bases not matched to a gene: 8. CDR1 SNHLY and CDR2 FYNNEI come from the germline V gene. The CDR3 coding sequence is TGTGCCAGCAGGTCTCAGCGGGGGGCGGAAGAGACCCAGTACTTC. Translated, it gives CASRSQRGAEETQYF.

By share of the sample, this clone is medium-sized. The sample has other DNA sequences that encode this CDR3 too. This rearrangement joins TRBV18 to TRBJ1-6; TRBD1 matches 9 bases. Germline values: CDR1 KGHSH, CDR2 LQKENI. The CDR3 runs to 14 residues. V lost 6 bases to trimming and J lost 8 bases; unmatched junction nucleotides: 5. CDR3 sequence: CASSPTGGDSPLHF. In nucleotides, the CDR3 is TGTGCCAGCTCGCCGACAGGGGGGGATTCACCCCTCCACTTT.

This clone was seen a handful of times. The V gene is TRBV7-2, the J gene TRBJ2-5, with a weak D call TRBD2 (6 bases). The V and J ends lost 4 bases and 7 bases respectively, with 13 bases between them. This CDR3 is 13 amino acids long. Germline values: CDR1 SGHTA, CDR2 FQGNSA. In DNA, the CDR3 is TGTGCCAGCAGCTGGGACTCCCCAGGGACCCAGTACTTC. It codes for CASSWDSPGTQYF.

The chain couples TRBV6-5 to TRBJ1-4; D gene unclear. The V end was cut by 10 bases, the J end by 8 bases, with 11 bases between. Germline V gene sequence: CDR1 MNHEY, CDR2 SVGAGI. The CDR3 is 11 amino acids. CDR3 in DNA: TGTGCCACCCAGGCAGGAGAAAAACTGTTTTTT. This encodes CATQAGEKLFF.

The chain joins TRBV9 to TRBJ2-2; D possibly corresponds to TRBD1 (6 bases). Trimming cost V 3 bases and J 4 bases, with 16 bases left between them. Germline lookup yields CDR1 SGDLS and CDR2 YYNGEE. CDR3 length equals 16 residues. The CDR3 sequence is CASSARSGASTGELFF. For the CDR3, the DNA is TGTGCCAGCAGCGCTAGATCAGGGGCCTCCACCGGGGAGCTGTTTTTT.

The chain recombines TRBV5-1 with TRBJ1-6; 10 bases are a match to TRBD1. The CDR3 extends over 15 amino acids. Germline loops: CDR1 SGHRS, CDR2 YFSETQ. The J segment lost 7 bases and the V segment lost 0 bases, leaving 1 base of the junction unmatched. CDR3 sequence reads: CASSLGDRGNSPLHF. The CDR3 DNA is TGCGCCAGCAGCTTGGGGGACAGGGGAAATTCACCCCTCCACTTT.